The T cell receptor (beta chain) under discussion was sequenced for a study of T cell responses to AZD1222 COVID-19 vaccine. Study-wide background: Whether given at about 4 or about 12 weeks, second doses were pooled.

Study-wide results and caveats: Sampling captured repertoires only after the peak T cell response. Reports say nearly half of spike-specific TCRs go after unmutated variant regions.

Regarding this clone: No antigen is known for it. Additional DNA sequences in this sample encode the identical CDR3.

The CDR3 covers 13 residues. Germline CDR1 MNHEY, CDR2 SVGAGI. V was pared by 5 bases and J by 3 bases, with 8 bases between. Profiled with immunoSEQ multiplex PCR; TCRdb holds only in-frame clones, not every one. The sample consists of approximately 150,000 clones, 85% to 95% of them appearing once. This sequence joins TRBV6-5 and TRBJ2-1; a possible D gene is TRBD2 (5 bases). This specimen consisted of peripheral blood, obtained on day 0 of AZD1222 vaccination. The sequence was collected from an adult in good health. In nucleotides, the CDR3 is TGTGCCAGCAGTCTCGGACTCTACAATGAGCAGTTCTTC. Translated: CASSLGLYNEQFF.